The entry that follows covers one T cell receptor (beta chain) sequence. Its antigen is undetermined. The table came from immunoSEQ multiplex PCR; TCRdb's copy has only in-frame clones and leaves some out. The sample includes roughly 100,000 clones, about nine tenths of them seen just once. The CDR3 has 13 amino acids. Germline lookup yields CDR1 SGHTA and CDR2 FQGTGA. V was clipped by 0 bases and J by 5 bases, with 7 bases between them. This record comes from a study of OX40 agonist ivuxolimab in advanced cancers. For the study at large: Partial responses were observed in three patients, of whom one had hepatocellular carcinoma and two had cutaneous melanoma.

Study outcomes and limitations: More expanded clones were seen, on average, in CD8+ T cells than in CD4+.

The origin of this receptor is an adult with an advanced solid tumor such as melanoma, head and neck, liver or kidney cancer. The rearrangement uses TRBV7-3 and TRBJ1-1; D not certain. This sample comprised CD4+ or CD8+ T cells sorted from blood, obtained in a trial of the OX40 agonist ivuxolimab. The CDR3 sequence is CASSLTLLTEAFF. The CDR3 region has the DNA TGTGCCAGCAGCTTAACTTTGCTTACTGAAGCTTTCTTT.